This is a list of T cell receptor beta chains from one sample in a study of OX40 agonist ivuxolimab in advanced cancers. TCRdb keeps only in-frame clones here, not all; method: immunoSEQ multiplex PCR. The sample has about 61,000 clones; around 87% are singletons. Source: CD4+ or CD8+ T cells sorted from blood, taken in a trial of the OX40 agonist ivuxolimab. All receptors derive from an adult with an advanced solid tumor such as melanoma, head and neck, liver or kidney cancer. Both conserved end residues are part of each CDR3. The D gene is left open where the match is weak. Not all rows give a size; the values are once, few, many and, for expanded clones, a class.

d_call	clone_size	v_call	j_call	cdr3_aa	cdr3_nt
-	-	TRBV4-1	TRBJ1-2	CASSPQLNYGYTF	TGCGCCAGCAGCCCCCAACTCAACTATGGCTACACCTTC
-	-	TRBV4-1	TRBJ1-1	CASSRPQATGALMNTEAFF	TGCGCCAGCAGCCGCCCACAGGCTACGGGGGCCCTTATGAACACTGAAGCTTTCTTT
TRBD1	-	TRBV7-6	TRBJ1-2	CASSLGGQGGTGYTF	TGTGCCAGCAGCTTAGGTGGACAGGGGGGAACTGGCTACACCTTC
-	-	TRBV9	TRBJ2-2	CASSGTGRSPGELFF	TGTGCCAGCAGCGGCACAGGGAGGAGCCCCGGGGAGCTGTTTTTT
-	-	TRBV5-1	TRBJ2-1	CASSLASGTYNEQFF	TGCGCCAGCAGCTTGGCCTCGGGAACCTACAATGAGCAGTTCTTC
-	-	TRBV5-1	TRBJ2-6	CASSFAVTASGANVLTF	TGCGCCAGCAGCTTTGCCGTAACAGCCTCTGGGGCCAACGTCCTGACTTTC
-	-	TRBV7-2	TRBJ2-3	CASSSGHTDTQYF	TGTGCCAGCAGCAGCGGACACACAGATACGCAGTATTTT
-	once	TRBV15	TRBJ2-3	CATSRDGRASTDTQYF	TGTGCCACCAGCAGAGATGGCAGGGCTAGCACAGATACGCAGTATTTT
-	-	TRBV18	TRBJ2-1	CASQAAYSYNEQFF	TGTGCCAGCCAGGCTGCGTACAGCTACAATGAGCAGTTCTTC
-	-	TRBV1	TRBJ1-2	CTSSPRGGNYGYTF	TGCACCAGCAGCCCTAGGGGGGGGAACTATGGCTACACCTTC
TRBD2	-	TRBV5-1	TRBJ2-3	CASRLPSGGDTDTQYF	TGCGCCAGCAGACTTCCTAGCGGGGGGGACACAGATACGCAGTATTTT
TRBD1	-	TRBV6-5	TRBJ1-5	CASKWDRGSNQPQHF	TGTGCCAGCAAATGGGACAGGGGAAGCAATCAGCCCCAGCATTTT
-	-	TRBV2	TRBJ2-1	CASSTIGGDNEQFF	TGTGCCAGCAGTACAATCGGGGGTGACAATGAGCAGTTCTTC
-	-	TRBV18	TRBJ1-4	CASSPSFATNEKLFF	TGTGCCAGCTCACCAAGCTTCGCAACTAATGAAAAACTGTTTTTT
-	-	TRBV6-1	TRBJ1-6	CASSYTAYNSPLHF	TGTGCCAGCAGTTATACCGCCTATAATTCACCCCTCCACTTT
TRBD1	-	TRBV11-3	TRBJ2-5	CASSSHRGEETQYF	TGTGCCAGCAGCTCCCACAGGGGAGAAGAGACCCAGTACTTC
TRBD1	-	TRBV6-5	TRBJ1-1	CASSYSGTGSEAFF	TGTGCCAGCAGTTACTCCGGGACAGGGTCTGAAGCTTTCTTT
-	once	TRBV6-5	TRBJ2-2	CASLRFPHGELFF	TGTGCCAGCCTTCGCTTCCCCCACGGGGAGCTGTTTTTT
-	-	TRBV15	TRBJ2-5	CATSRSPGQQQETQYF	TGTGCCACCAGCAGAAGCCCCGGGCAGCAACAAGAGACCCAGTACTTC
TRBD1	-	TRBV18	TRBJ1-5	CASSAGTGEQPQHF	TGTGCCAGCTCAGCCGGGACAGGAGAGCAGCCCCAGCATTTT